This T cell receptor (beta chain) derives from a study of blood T cell repertoires in COVID-19. The overall study: The United States, Italy and Spain supplied acute and convalescent COVID-19 samples. T cells, B-cell-depleted T cells, or PBMCs provided the cDNA or gDNA that served as material.

Authors' methods: Reference gene primers were amplified, and this amplification served to estimate nucleated cell counts. Using immunoSEQ multiplex PCR, the repertoire was profiled, and TCRdb retains in-frame clones only, with some absent. V and J calls and clone size are copied from that table; D and trimming were computed from the DNA. The repertoire holds about 100,000 clones, around 81% seen once, with 10% to 15% in the top ten. V lost 0 bases and J lost 0, with 6 bases in between. This CDR3 is 14 amino acids long. Germline lookup yields CDR1 SQVTM and CDR2 ANQGSEA. The sample was peripheral blood. The V and J genes are TRBV29-1 and TRBJ1-3; D remains unclear. The receptor was derived from a man in his forties or fifties with active or convalescent COVID-19. This CDR3 is CSVEDAYSGNTIYF. Written as DNA, the CDR3 is TGCAGCGTTGAAGATGCGTACTCTGGAAACACCATATATTTT.